These 17 T cell receptor beta chains originate from one sample sequenced in a study of T cells in Graves' hyperthyroidism and ophthalmopathy. TCR beta CDR3 region amplification was performed from RNA transcripts. Initially, a first-round RT-PCR of the TCR CDR3 employed the HTBI primer set. TCRdb passed the multiplex PCR reads through MiXCR, listing each CDR3 protein once. This sample has about 290,000 distinct CDR3 sequences, with about 13% found just once. Material: blood. The receptor source for this set is a woman in her thirties or forties with Graves' hyperthyroidism.

Points on this clonotype: A much larger clone lies a single base off, so this may be a read error. The chain employs TRBV2 and TRBJ1-6, with a tentative D call TRBD1 (6 bases). The CDR3 contains 19 residues. Germline values: CDR1 SNHLY, CDR2 FYNNEI. The V end lost 6 bases, the J end lost 0 bases, and 21 bases lay between the germline ends. CDR3: CASSESGATYGSYNSPLHF. In nucleotides, the CDR3 is TGTGCCAGCAGCGAGTCGGGGGCGACCTACGGCTCCTATAATTCACCCCTCCACTTT.

This chain connects TRBV6-1 to TRBJ2-7, with D possibly called TRBD1 or TRBD2 (5 bases each). The CDR3 covers 15 residues. Per germline, CDR1 MNHNS and CDR2 SASEGT. The V end was cut by 1 base, the J end by 2 bases, with 12 bases between. The CDR3 sequence: CASSEEAGSAYEQYF. CDR3 bases: TGTGCCAGCAGTGAAGAGGCAGGGAGTGCCTACGAGCAGTACTTC.

This clonotype showed up just a few times. CDR3 in DNA: TGTGCCAGCACCCCCGGACAGAATCAGCCCCAGCATTTT. The encoded protein is CASTPGQNQPQHF. The rearrangement uses TRBV7-6 and TRBJ1-5, with a tentative D call TRBD1 (6 bases). Germline V gene lookup returns CDR1 SGHVS and CDR2 FNYEAQ. The V end lost 7 bases, the J end lost 4 bases, and 11 bases lay between the germline ends. The CDR3 loop spans 13 amino acids.

This clonotype was seen repeatedly, ten times or more. The chain is built from TRBV11-2 and TRBJ2-1, with TRBD2 matching 7 bases. V shed 4 bases, J shed 5 bases, and the junction held 8 bases outside the gene matches. This CDR3 is 15 amino acids long. Germline V gene sequence: CDR1 SGHAT, CDR2 FQNNGV. In DNA, the CDR3 is TGTGCCAGCAGCTCCGGGACTATCGGCCACAATGAGCAGTTCTTC. Translating gives CASSSGTIGHNEQFF. Supplemented by reference TRBV11-2 and TRBJ2-1, the full variable domain reads EAGVAQSPRYKIIEKRQSVAFWCNPISGHATLYWYQQILGQGPKLLIQFQNNGVVDDSQLPKDRFSAERLKGVDSTLKIQPAKLEDSAVYLCASSSGTIGHNEQFFGPGTRLTVL.

Only a few counts were recorded for this clonotype. V gene TRBV24-1 combines with J gene TRBJ1-3; no clear D gene. Per germline, CDR1 KGHDR and CDR2 SFDVKD. Trimming took 2 bases from V and 4 from J, leaving 8 bases between them. The CDR3 runs 14 residues. The CDR3 is CATSDSRLGNTIYF. The CDR3 DNA sequence: TGTGCCACCAGTGATTCGCGTCTCGGAAACACCATATATTTT.

The genes are TRBV29-1 and TRBJ2-4; perhaps TRBD2 as D (7 bases). V was shortened by 7 bases and J by 11 bases, with 24 bases between the two germline ends. CDR1 SQVTM and CDR2 ANQGSEA come from the germline V gene. CDR3 length equals 14 residues. The CDR3: CSALPGSIGGVQYF. CDR3 in DNA: TGCAGCGCCCTCCCGGGATCCATAGGGGGGGTTCAGTACTTC.

This rearrangement joins TRBV4-2 to TRBJ1-6; TRBD1 might be the D (6 bases). The CDR3 sequence is 14 residues long. The V gene lost 0 bases and the J gene lost 9 bases, with 9 bases spanning the gap. Germline lookup yields CDR1 LGHNA and CDR2 YNFKEQ. The CDR3 region has the DNA TGTGCCAGCAGCCAAGACCTACAGGGTTCACCCCTCCACTTT. Its translation is CASSQDLQGSPLHF.

The chain is built from TRBV7-9 and TRBJ2-5, with D possibly being TRBD2 (6 bases). The CDR3 is made up of 15 amino acids. The V end lost 2 bases, the J end lost 1 base, and 11 bases lay between the germline ends. CDR1 and CDR2 from the germline V gene are SEHNR and FQNEAQ (reference sequence). CDR3: CASSLPGGTQETQYF. CDR3 sequence (DNA): TGTGCCAGCAGCTTACCGGGCGGGACCCAAGAGACCCAGTACTTC.

This clonotype was seen many times. The V and J genes are TRBV27 and TRBJ1-5; D unresolved. This CDR3 has 15 residues. Per the germline V gene, CDR1 is MNHEY and CDR2 is SMNVEV (reference sequence). The V end was cut by 7 bases, the J end by 0 bases, with 13 bases between. The CDR3 spells CASNLRSHSNQPQHF. The CDR3 DNA sequence: TGTGCCAGCAACTTAAGGAGTCATAGCAATCAGCCCCAGCATTTT.

The chain joins TRBV19 to TRBJ2-7, with D unresolved. The CDR3 totals 11 residues. The germline V gene encodes CDR1 LNHDA and CDR2 SQIVND (reference sequence). Trimming left V 5 bases short and J 12 bases short, with 14 bases between. CDR3 DNA: TGTGCCAGTAGTTCGGGCTATCGGCCGTACTTC. This encodes CASSSGYRPYF.

This chain joins TRBV7-2 and TRBJ1-4, with D unclear. V was trimmed by 1 base and J by 8 bases, leaving 8 bases between them. The CDR3 runs 13 residues. Germline CDR1 is SGHTA and CDR2 is FQGNSA. As DNA, the CDR3 is TGTGCCAGCAGCTTAGTAGGAGAGGAAAAACTGTTTTTT. Amino acids: CASSLVGEEKLFF.

This clonotype has a count of ten or more. CDR3 region: CASSVIQGAPTHLGEAFF. In nucleotides, the CDR3 is TGTGCCAGCAGTGTCATACAGGGGGCTCCGACGCACCTCGGTGAAGCTTTCTTT. The chain links TRBV2 to TRBJ1-1; 9 nucleotides match TRBD1. The CDR3 is made up of 18 amino acids. Germline V gene sequence: CDR1 SNHLY, CDR2 FYNNEI. Trimming removed 4 bases from V and 7 bases from J; junction bases left unmatched: 19.

This clonotype was picked up many times. J is TRBJ2-5 and V is TRBV28; TRBD2 might be the D (5 bases). V was trimmed by 4 bases and J by 5 bases, leaving 14 bases between them. The CDR3 totals 14 residues. Germline CDR1 is MDHEN and CDR2 is SYDVKM. Here the CDR3 reads CASSSPGWAETQYF. The CDR3 DNA reads TGTGCCAGCAGTTCCCCGGGGTGGGCGGAGACCCAGTACTTC.

The V gene is TRBV14, the J gene TRBJ2-1; D call uncertain. The V gene's germline CDR1 is SGHDN and CDR2 FVKESK. V shed 5 bases and J shed 7 bases, with 12 bases lying between them. This CDR3 spans 13 amino acids. The CDR3 loop reads CASSEPLGNEQFF. For the CDR3, the DNA is TGTGCCAGCAGCGAGCCTTTGGGTAATGAGCAGTTCTTC.

This clonotype was detected a few times. The chain combines TRBV7-2 with TRBJ1-5, with 10 bases aligning to TRBD1. Germline CDR1 and CDR2: SGHTA and FQGNSA. With V trimmed by 5 bases and J by 6 bases, 7 bases remained unmatched. The CDR3 extends over 15 amino acids. CDR3 coding DNA: TGTGCCAGCAGCCCCGGGACAGGGGTCGGTCAGCCCCAGCATTTT. Translated, it gives CASSPGTGVGQPQHF.

This clonotype was seen repeatedly, ten times or more. The chain uses TRBV6-1 and TRBJ1-1; the D is unclear. Trimming took off 7 bases at V and 1 base at J, with 10 bases between the two ends. Germline-derived CDR1 and CDR2 are MNHNS and SASEGT. The CDR3 loop spans 13 amino acids. The CDR3 DNA is TGTGCCAGCATCCAAGAGGGGAACACTGAAGCTTTCTTT. Amino acid sequence: CASIQEGNTEAFF.

The rearrangement uses TRBV20-1 and TRBJ1-2; 9 nucleotides match TRBD1. The trim removed 0 bases at V and 6 bases at J, leaving 11 bases unmatched. Germline V CDR1 and CDR2: DFQATT, SNEGSKA (reference sequence). The CDR3 sequence is 16 residues long. The CDR3 here is CSARDRDREINHGYTF. The CDR3, as DNA: TGCAGTGCTAGAGACAGGGACAGGGAGATAAACCATGGCTACACCTTC.